The entry below describes one T cell receptor beta chain. The data derive from a study of T cell changes during pregnancy in multiple sclerosis. The CDR3 consists of 16 residues. Per germline, CDR1 MDHEN and CDR2 SYDVKM. J was trimmed by 2 bases and V by 6 bases; bases with no gene match: 11. Sequenced by immunoSEQ multiplex PCR; TCRdb stores in-frame clones only, minus some. The data show 40,000 to 45,000 clones, 89% seen once. This material consisted of CD4+ T cells from peripheral blood mononuclear cells, taken in the first trimester of pregnancy. The chain recombines TRBV28 with TRBJ1-2, with 8 bases matching TRBD1. The TCR originated in a female donor with multiple sclerosis, enrolled in a pregnancy study. The CDR3 DNA is TGTGCCAGCAGCCTCTCGGACAGGGCTGGGAACTATGGCTACACCTTC. Its protein is CASSLSDRAGNYGYTF.